A single sample is the source of the 20 T cell receptor beta chains below, sequenced in a study of spatial heterogeneity in lung cancer. These TCRs' antigens remain unknown. Study-level results: Tracking of tumor mutation counts was seen in expanded intratumoral alpha and beta TCR counts.

Time point reported: sample taken at primary tumor resection. TCRdb reprocessed the 5' RACE reads via MiXCR and lists one record per CDR3 protein. The sample contains more than 15,000 distinct CDR3 sequences, roughly 6.2% of which appear only once. Sequences were derived from lung tumor tissue, sampled at surgery. These receptors originate from a male donor with early-stage non-small cell lung cancer.

This clonotype is labeled medium-sized. A library made for alpha chains picked up this beta chain off target, so its size means little. The chain joins TRBV7-9 to TRBJ2-3; TRBD2 agrees at 10 bases. Germline CDR1 reads SEHNR; CDR2 reads FQNEAQ (reference sequence). The junction had 17 bases not matched to a gene; V was cut back by 5 bases and J by 9 bases. This CDR3 is 17 amino acids long. This chain's CDR3 is CASSHTRLAGVVGTQYF. The CDR3 DNA reads TGTGCCAGCAGCCATACCCGTCTAGCGGGAGTGGTAGGCACGCAGTATTTT.

This clonotype rates as large. This beta chain represents an off-target read in a library built for alpha chains; its size is of limited meaning. The CDR3 nucleotides are TGTGCCAGCAGCAGGGATCCCGGAACCTACGAGCAGTACTTC. Protein: CASSRDPGTYEQYF. The rearrangement uses TRBV11-2 and TRBJ2-7; D is ambiguous. Trimming pared 5 bases from V and 2 bases from J, leaving 13 bases between. This CDR3 region has 14 residues. Germline V lookup: CDR1 SGHAT, CDR2 FQNNGV.

This clonotype was recorded at least ten times. This beta chain was picked up by a library intended for alpha chains and is off target, so its count carries little meaning. J is TRBJ2-3 and V is TRBV20-1; the D gene is possibly TRBD1 (5 bases). This CDR3 comprises 12 residues. The ends were cut back, 6 bases at V and 2 bases at J, with 9 bases in the middle. CDR1 is DFQATT, CDR2 SNEGSKA, per germline (reference sequence). The chain's CDR3 is CSAKGYTDTQYF. The CDR3 DNA sequence: TGCAGTGCAAAGGGGTACACAGATACGCAGTATTTT.

This clonotype was observed at least ten times. This beta chain represents an off-target read in a library built for alpha chains; its size is of limited meaning. This chain links TRBV27 with TRBJ1-5, with TRBD1 matching over 7 bases. The CDR3 extends over 16 amino acids. Germline assignment: CDR1 MNHEY and CDR2 SMNVEV (reference sequence). Losses at the gene ends were 3 bases for V and 4 bases for J; bases not matched to a gene: 9. DNA of the CDR3: TGTGCCAGCAGTTTGGAGGGGGCAGGAAAGAATCAGCCCCAGCATTTT. This codes for CASSLEGAGKNQPQHF.

This clonotype is medium-sized. This beta chain represents an off-target read in a library built for alpha chains; its size is of limited meaning. The CDR3 is CASSFWDRGTGELFF. In DNA form, the CDR3 reads TGTGCCAGCAGCTTTTGGGACAGGGGGACCGGGGAGCTGTTTTTT. The chain couples TRBV5-6 to TRBJ2-2; 11 positions match TRBD1. CDR3 length: 15 residues. Germline V gene sequence: CDR1 SGHDT, CDR2 YYEEEE. The V and J ends lost 2 bases and 5 bases, in that order; junction bases with no gene match: 2.

Ten or more counts support this clonotype. This beta chain represents an off-target read in a library built for alpha chains; its size is of limited meaning. The CDR3 region is CASTVGTAPYEQYF. As DNA, the CDR3 is TGTGCCAGCACCGTAGGGACTGCTCCCTACGAGCAGTACTTC. The chain joins TRBV28 to TRBJ2-7; the D gene is possibly TRBD2 (6 bases). The CDR3 sequence is 14 residues long. Per the germline V gene, CDR1 is MDHEN and CDR2 is SYDVKM. V was cut by 7 bases and J by 2 bases, with 15 bases left in between. The full variable domain, with the rest looked up from reference TRBV28 and TRBJ2-7, is DVKVTQSSRYLVKRTGEKVFLECVQDMDHENMFWYRQDPGLGLRLIYFSYDVKMKEKGDIPEGYSVSREKKERFSLILESASTNQTSMYLCASTVGTAPYEQYFGPGTRLTVT.

This clonotype was seen many times. Because this beta chain is a stray read in a library intended to capture alpha chains, its abundance should not be given much weight. This chain links TRBV7-8 with TRBJ2-5; TRBD2 matches at 8 bases. CDR1 is SGHVS, CDR2 FQNEAQ, per germline. The CDR3 runs to 15 residues. V shed 1 base, J shed 3 bases, and the junction held 4 bases outside the gene matches. CDR3 protein: CASSLGGGTKETQYF. Here the CDR3 DNA reads TGTGCCAGCAGCTTAGGCGGGGGGACTAAAGAGACCCAGTACTTC.

This clonotype was found many times. As an off-target read in a library built for alpha chains, this beta chain has a frequency of little significance. The genes are TRBV7-2 and TRBJ2-1; 7 bases line up with TRBD2. The CDR3 is made up of 13 amino acids. Germline-derived CDR1 and CDR2 are SGHTA and FQGNSA. The V gene end was trimmed by 4 bases and the J gene end by 7 bases; junction bases not matched to a gene: 4. The CDR3 reads CASSSSGGNEQFF. CDR3 in DNA: TGTGCCAGCAGCTCCTCCGGGGGGAATGAGCAGTTCTTC.

Ten or more counts support this clonotype. This beta chain lies outside the target of a library built for alpha chains; its clone size means little. This rearrangement joins TRBV14 to TRBJ2-3; TRBD1 or TRBD2 may be the D gene (5 bases each). The V gene's germline CDR1 is SGHDN and CDR2 FVKESK. V lost 0 bases to trimming and J lost 3 bases, with 7 bases between them. This CDR3 is 14 amino acids long. The CDR3 DNA follows: TGTGCCAGCAGCCAAGATTGGGGGACAGATACGCAGTATTTT. Translating gives CASSQDWGTDTQYF.

On this clonotype: This beta chain represents an off-target read in a library built for alpha chains; its size is of limited meaning. The rearrangement uses TRBV3-1 and TRBJ1-3, with D uncertain. CDR3 size: 16 residues. Germline CDR1 and CDR2: LGHDT and YNNKEL (reference sequence). Between the trimmed V and J ends, which lost 2 bases and 1 base, there was a span of 12 bases. CDR3 protein: CASSQYGQESGNTIYF. CDR3 nucleotide sequence: TGTGCCAGCAGCCAATATGGGCAGGAGTCTGGAAACACCATATATTTT.

The sample holds many counts of this clonotype. This beta chain is a stray read from a library made for alpha chains; its abundance is not meaningful. J is TRBJ2-3 and V is TRBV20-1; D is ambiguous. Germline V gene sequence: CDR1 DFQATT, CDR2 SNEGSKA (reference sequence). With 3 bases removed from V and 0 bases from J, the gap between germline ends came to 7 bases. CDR3 length: 13 residues. The CDR3 DNA sequence: TGCAGTGCTAGTCGAACTAGCACAGATACGCAGTATTTT. Protein sequence: CSASRTSTDTQYF.

The sample holds many counts of this clonotype. For a library built for alpha chains, this beta chain is a stray read; little rests on its size. This chain uses TRBV18 with TRBJ2-1; TRBD1 might be the D (6 bases). V shed 3 bases and J shed 5 bases, with 8 bases lying between them. Germline V gene sequence: CDR1 KGHSH, CDR2 LQKENI. CDR3 length equals 13 residues. The CDR3 reads CASSPGQNNEQFF. As DNA, the CDR3 is TGTGCCAGCTCACCTGGACAGAACAATGAGCAGTTCTTC.

Details on this clonotype: This beta chain appears as a stray read in a library generated for alpha chains; its size is not informative. The chain links TRBV5-4 to TRBJ2-5; D unresolved. V was clipped by 2 bases and J by 2 bases, with 10 bases between them. The CDR3 sequence is 14 residues long. Germline V gene sequence: CDR1 SGHNT, CDR2 YYREEE (reference sequence). CDR3 bases: TGTGCCAGCAGCTTTCCACTTGGGCAAGAGACCCAGTACTTC. Its protein is CASSFPLGQETQYF.

In regard to this clonotype: Since it is a stray read in a library aimed at alpha chains, this beta chain has a size that is not meaningful. V is TRBV2 and J is TRBJ2-5; D is perhaps TRBD1 (5 bases). V was clipped by 6 bases and J by 5 bases, with 13 bases between them. The germline gives CDR1 SNHLY, CDR2 FYNNEI. The CDR3 contains 13 residues. The CDR3 DNA reads as TGTGCCAGCAGCGCAGGGAAGTTGGAGACCCAGTACTTC. This codes for CASSAGKLETQYF.

This clonotype was seen a few times. This beta chain is off target for a library built for alpha chains, so its abundance means little. The V and J genes are TRBV6-6 and TRBJ2-5; 15 nucleotides align to TRBD2. The V gene's germline CDR1 is MNHNY and CDR2 SVGAGI (reference sequence). This CDR3 has 16 residues. V shed 5 bases and J 2 bases; nucleotides not matched to a gene: 3. The CDR3 region has the DNA TGTGCCAGCAGTGAAGGACTAGCGGGGGGGCAAGAGACCCAGTACTTC. It is translated as CASSEGLAGGQETQYF.

By sample fraction, this clonotype is medium-sized. This beta chain was picked up by a library intended for alpha chains and is off target, so its count carries little meaning. The chain uses TRBV12-3 or TRBV12-4 and TRBJ2-1; 10 positions agree with TRBD2. V was clipped by 5 bases and J by 3 bases; unmatched bases: 7. The CDR3 length is 16 residues. CDR3: CASSPLAGAVYNEQFF. CDR3 sequence (DNA): TGTGCCAGCAGTCCCCTAGCGGGGGCCGTCTACAATGAGCAGTTCTTC.

For this clonotype: This beta chain came through as a stray read in a library set up for alpha chains, and its size says little. The CDR3 reads CASSEGEVYGYTF. In DNA form, the CDR3 reads TGTGCCAGCAGTGAAGGGGAAGTCTATGGCTACACCTTC. V is TRBV6-1 and J is TRBJ1-2; D is uncertain. V was pared by 1 base and J by 4 bases, with 7 bases between. The CDR3 extends over 13 amino acids. Germline lookup yields CDR1 MNHNS and CDR2 SASEGT.

This clonotype is medium-sized within its sample. Within a library made for alpha chains, this beta chain is off target, and its count is uninformative. The chain combines TRBV20-1 with TRBJ2-7, with D possibly matching TRBD2 (5 bases). The germline V gene encodes CDR1 DFQATT and CDR2 SNEGSKA (reference sequence). V lost 2 bases and J 0 bases, leaving 14 bases between the germline ends. This CDR3 is 15 amino acids long. The CDR3 DNA is TGCAGTGCTAGACTAATGTCAGCGGTCTCCTACGAGCAGTACTTC. As protein: CSARLMSAVSYEQYF.

At least ten counts were recorded for this clonotype. For a library built for alpha chains, this beta chain is a stray read; little rests on its size. The genes are TRBV6-4 and TRBJ2-1; D gene uncertain. Germline V gene sequence: CDR1 MRHNA, CDR2 SNTAGT. This CDR3 region has 13 residues. The V end lost 4 bases, the J end lost 4 bases, and 8 bases lay between the germline ends. The CDR3 spells CASSASAYNEQFF. CDR3 nucleotide sequence: TGTGCCAGCAGTGCCTCCGCGTACAATGAGCAGTTCTTC.

This clonotype has ten or more counts. This beta chain is an unintended read in a library built for alpha chains; its size means little. The chain recombines TRBV4-2 with TRBJ2-3, with 10 bases matching TRBD2. Looked up from germline, CDR1 is LGHNA and CDR2 is YNFKEQ. V shed 0 bases, J shed 6 bases, and the junction held 3 bases outside the gene matches. The CDR3 totals 15 residues. The CDR3 DNA reads TGTGCCAGCAGCCAAGAGCTAGCGGGAGCGGATACGCAGTATTTT. This gives the protein CASSQELAGADTQYF.